This TCR beta chain was retrieved from a study of cytomegalovirus exposure and HLA in healthy donors. At the level of the study: Later analysis reported that the 120 validation repertoires shared the platform of the approximately 690 first-cohort repertoires. Study-wide findings and caveats: Clusters of TCRs from the first cohort tended to co-occur in the 100 to 150 validation repertoires (as a later analysis found). The study flagged 150 to 200 TCR beta chains as cytomegalovirus-associated.

The donors belonged to the roughly 110-subject validation cohort, separate from the roughly 600-subject first cohort. The CDR3 covers 13 residues. Looked up from germline, CDR1 is SEHNR and CDR2 is FQNEAQ (reference sequence). The V end lost 3 bases, the J end lost 3 bases, and 9 bases lay between the germline ends. As to this clone: The antigen is not known. Other DNA sequences of this sample code for an identical CDR3.

The table came from immunoSEQ multiplex PCR; TCRdb's copy has only in-frame clones and leaves some out. The repertoire has fewer than 200,000 clones, 85% of them found once; the top ten carry about 17%. The V gene is TRBV7-9, the J gene TRBJ2-7; TRBD1 is a possible D gene (6 bases). Sequenced sample: PBMCs. This clonotype was obtained from a man in his late teens or twenties in good health and CMV-seropositive. Written as DNA, the CDR3 is TGTGCCAGCAGCTTGAGGGGGAGCTACGAGCAGTACTTC. Translation gives CASSLRGSYEQYF. The variable domain in full, completed from reference TRBV7-9 and TRBJ2-7, reads DTGVSQNPRHKITKRGQNVTFRCDPISEHNRLYWYRQTLGQGPEFLTYFQNEAQLEKSRLLSDRFSAERPKGSFSTLEIQRTEQGDSAMYLCASSLRGSYEQYFGPGTRLTVT.